The 29 T cell receptor beta chains presented below share a single source sample, sequenced in a study of OX40 agonist ivuxolimab in advanced cancers. Profiling relied on immunoSEQ multiplex PCR, and the TCRdb table lists in-frame clones only, not all of them. Counted here are approximately 60,000 clones, just under 85% occurring once; the ten biggest clones make up 2.8%. The sequencing here drew on CD4+ or CD8+ T cells sorted from blood, taken in a trial of the OX40 agonist ivuxolimab. The receptors come from an adult with an advanced solid tumor such as melanoma, head and neck, liver or kidney cancer.

V usage is TRBV6-5 and J usage is TRBJ1-2; D call uncertain. The CDR3 sequence is 13 residues long. In germline, CDR1 is MNHEY, CDR2 SVGAGI. The V and J ends lost 0 bases and 6 bases respectively, with 8 bases between them. The CDR3 nucleotides are TGTGCCAGCAGTTACTCCAGGCTCGATGGCTACACCTTC. It is translated as CASSYSRLDGYTF.

The chain uses TRBV9 and TRBJ2-1; the D gene could be TRBD1 or TRBD2 (6 bases each). The ends were cut back, 0 bases at V and 5 bases at J, with 12 bases in the middle. The length of the CDR3 is 15 residues. Germline V gives CDR1 SGDLS, CDR2 YYNGEE. The CDR3 loop is CASSVVGGQDNEQFF. CDR3 coding DNA: TGTGCCAGCAGCGTAGTGGGGGGACAAGACAATGAGCAGTTCTTC.

V is TRBV11-3 and J is TRBJ2-5; D is ambiguous. Trimming removed 5 bases at V and 0 bases at J, with 10 bases between. This CDR3 is 14 amino acids long. CDR1 and CDR2 (germline): SGHNT, YENEEA. The CDR3 region has the DNA TGTGCCAGCAGCGACCGGCTTCACCAAGAGACCCAGTACTTC. It specifies CASSDRLHQETQYF.

This clone was seen only a few times. V gene TRBV7-5 combines with J gene TRBJ2-1. TRBV7-5 is a pseudogene segment. This CDR3 is built from 12 residues. CDR3 sequence (DNA): TGTGCCAGCAGCTTACAAGGGAATGAGCAGTTCTTC. This codes for CASSLQGNEQFF.

The chain employs TRBV7-2 and TRBJ1-2, with a possible D match to TRBD1 (5 bases). The CDR3 totals 13 residues. Trimming cost V 8 bases and J 3 bases, with 13 bases left between them. Germline CDR1 SGHTA, CDR2 FQGNSA. This CDR3 is CASEGGGYYGYTF. The CDR3 DNA sequence: TGTGCCAGCGAGGGCGGGGGGTACTATGGCTACACCTTC.

The genes are TRBV5-5 and TRBJ2-5; D may be TRBD2 (6 bases). Deletions cut 1 base from V and 5 bases from J, with 15 bases between. The germline V gene encodes CDR1 SGHKS and CDR2 YYEKEE (reference sequence). The CDR3 length is 15 residues. The CDR3 spells CASSLFSGDGETQYF. The CDR3 nucleotides are TGTGCCAGCAGCTTGTTCTCGGGAGACGGGGAGACCCAGTACTTC.

CDR3 sequence (DNA): TGTGCCAGTAACGCTGCTAGCGGGAGTGCAGATAATGAGCAGTTCTTC. Translation: CASNAASGSADNEQFF. The genes are TRBV19 and TRBJ2-1; 10 positions match TRBD2. The CDR3 sequence is 16 residues long. V gave up 7 bases and J gave up 7 bases; unmatched junction bases: 13. From germline, CDR1 is LNHDA and CDR2 SQIVND (reference sequence).

V gene TRBV7-6 combines with J gene TRBJ1-1, with 12 bases that match TRBD1. The V and J ends lost 4 bases and 0 bases, in that order; junction bases with no gene match: 12. This CDR3 region has 19 residues. The germline CDR1 and CDR2 sequences are SGHVS and FNYEAQ. The CDR3 sequence: CASSWGDRGRGTMNTEAFF. The CDR3 DNA reads TGTGCCAGCAGCTGGGGGGACAGGGGGCGCGGGACCATGAACACTGAAGCTTTCTTT.

The chain joins TRBV19 to TRBJ2-5; D may be TRBD1 (5 bases). The CDR3 is made up of 15 amino acids. Trimming took off 9 bases at V and 2 bases at J, with 19 bases between the two ends. Germline loops: CDR1 LNHDA, CDR2 SQIVND (reference sequence). The CDR3 protein is CASRAHGRTQETQYF. The CDR3 DNA is TGTGCCAGCCGGGCACACGGACGGACACAAGAGACCCAGTACTTC.

This sequence joins TRBV6-7 and TRBJ2-1, with TRBD2 matching 10 bases. TRBV6-7 qualifies as an ORF whose function is uncertain. CDR3 length equals 17 residues. Trimming at V came to 2 bases and at J to 3 bases, leaving 7 bases not matched to a gene. The CDR3 DNA follows: TGTGCCAGCAGTTACCCCCCAGCGGGAGGGGTCTACAATGAGCAGTTCTTC. Its translation: CASSYPPAGGVYNEQFF.

The chain couples TRBV2 to TRBJ2-7, with 8 positions matching TRBD2. This CDR3 is 14 amino acids long. J lost 6 bases, V lost 5 bases, and 9 bases had no gene match. Germline CDR1 and CDR2: SNHLY and FYNNEI. The CDR3 spells CASSTTGGAGEQYF. In nucleotides, the CDR3 is TGTGCCAGCAGTACCACGGGAGGGGCCGGCGAGCAGTACTTC.

This clone was recorded only once. This chain connects TRBV6-6 to TRBJ1-5; TRBD1 might be the D (5 bases). From germline, CDR1 is MNHNY and CDR2 SVGAGI (reference sequence). Trimming stripped 7 bases from V and 4 bases from J, with 11 bases between. The CDR3 is 13 amino acids. CDR3 DNA: TGTGCCAGCACCCTACAGGAAAATCAGCCCCAGCATTTT. Its translation: CASTLQENQPQHF.

The V gene is TRBV18, the J gene TRBJ2-3; D gene ambiguous. Germline lookup yields CDR1 KGHSH and CDR2 LQKENI. V shed 5 bases and J shed 0 bases, with 21 bases lying between them. CDR3 length: 18 residues. This CDR3 is CASSFRVSEFTSTDTQYF. The CDR3 bases are TGTGCCAGCTCATTCAGAGTATCGGAGTTCACTAGCACAGATACGCAGTATTTT.

The V gene is TRBV5-1, the J gene TRBJ2-1; D possibly corresponds to TRBD1 (5 bases). Germline V gene data show CDR1 as SGHRS and CDR2 as YFSETQ. Trimming pared 4 bases from V and 10 bases from J, leaving 12 bases between. This CDR3 is 12 amino acids long. The CDR3 region is CASSANRQEQFF. The CDR3 region has the DNA TGCGCCAGCAGCGCCAACCGACAGGAGCAGTTCTTC.

This chain joins TRBV30 and TRBJ1-4, with D perhaps TRBD1 (6 bases). The V end lost 4 bases, the J end lost 11 bases, and 17 bases lay between the germline ends. The CDR3 contains 13 residues. Germline V gene lookup returns CDR1 GTSNPN and CDR2 SVGIG (reference sequence). The CDR3 DNA follows: TGTGCCTGGAACATACAGGGCCGGGAGAAACTGTTTTTT. Its translation is CAWNIQGREKLFF.

Only a few counts were recorded for this clone. CDR3 residues: CASSESGPRPNYGYTF. Written as DNA, the CDR3 is TGCGCCAGCAGTGAGTCAGGCCCTCGCCCCAACTATGGCTACACCTTC. The chain has TRBV10-1 and TRBJ1-2; no definite D call. Between the trimmed V and J ends, which lost 0 bases and 2 bases, there was a span of 13 bases. The CDR3 loop spans 16 amino acids. Germline values: CDR1 WNHNN, CDR2 SYGVQD (reference sequence).

The chain uses TRBV27 and TRBJ2-2; D is possibly TRBD1 or TRBD2 (6 bases each). Per the germline V gene, CDR1 is MNHEY and CDR2 is SMNVEV (reference sequence). Deletions cut 4 bases from V and 4 bases from J, with 16 bases between. This CDR3 is built from 16 residues. The CDR3 loop is CASSWVWGAGTGELFF. CDR3 nucleotides: TGTGCCAGCAGTTGGGTCTGGGGGGCGGGCACCGGGGAGCTGTTTTTT.

The V and J genes are TRBV19 and TRBJ2-7, with D perhaps TRBD2 (6 bases). The V gene lost 10 bases and the J gene lost 1 base, with 17 bases spanning the gap. CDR3 length equals 14 residues. CDR1 and CDR2 (germline): LNHDA, SQIVND (reference sequence). The CDR3 coding sequence is TGTGCCAACCTTCAGGGACTTCGTTCCTACGAGCAGTACTTC. Residues: CANLQGLRSYEQYF.

The J gene is TRBJ2-7, the V gene TRBV7-9; 10 bases agree with TRBD1. CDR1 is SEHNR and CDR2 is FQNEAQ in the germline V gene (reference sequence). The CDR3 consists of 15 residues. J gave up 6 bases and V 5 bases, and 10 bases lay outside the gene matches. This CDR3 is CASSPWDRGLPEQYF. The CDR3 coding sequence is TGTGCCAGCAGCCCCTGGGACAGGGGTCTCCCCGAGCAGTACTTC.

Note on this clone: An end of the junction differs from the germline gene, which may be a read error. The CDR3 loop reads CASRVGTSGNEQFF. The DNA for the CDR3 is TGCGCGAGCAGGGTAGGGACTAGCGGGAATGAGCAGTTCTTC. This rearrangement joins TRBV5-1 to TRBJ2-1, with 12 bases lining up with TRBD2. CDR3 length: 14 amino acids. Germline loops: CDR1 SGHRS, CDR2 YFSETQ.

The V gene is TRBV5-1, the J gene TRBJ2-2, with 8 bases that match TRBD1. Germline CDR1 and CDR2: SGHRS and YFSETQ. V was pared by 7 bases and J by 8 bases, with 10 bases of the junction left unmatched. This CDR3 has 14 residues. In nucleotides, the CDR3 is TGCGCCAGCTCCCGGGACAGGCAACGTGGGGAGCTGTTTTTT. This codes for CASSRDRQRGELFF.

The rearrangement joins TRBV6-5 to TRBJ2-6; TRBD1 aligns across 8 bases. Germline CDR1 is MNHEY and CDR2 is SVGAGI. This CDR3 has 14 residues. The CDR3 region is CATGGLSGANVLTF. CDR3 sequence (DNA): TGTGCAACAGGGGGTCTCTCTGGGGCCAACGTCCTGACTTTC.

The chain employs TRBV2 and TRBJ1-4, with 7 bases lining up with TRBD1. J was trimmed by 7 bases and V by 7 bases; bases with no gene match: 12. Germline V lookup: CDR1 SNHLY, CDR2 FYNNEI. This CDR3 contains 15 residues. The CDR3 loop reads CASTPTGAIGEKLFF. CDR3 nucleotide sequence: TGTGCCAGCACTCCCACAGGGGCGATAGGTGAAAAACTGTTTTTT.

The chain uses TRBV12-1 and TRBJ1-2. TRBV12-1 is classified as a pseudogene. CDR3 size: 11 residues. CDR3 loop: CASSHSYGYTF. The CDR3 DNA reads TGTGCCAGCAGCCACTCCTATGGCTACACCTTC.

This chain links TRBV4-1 with TRBJ2-7; 7 bases are shared with TRBD1. In germline, CDR1 is MGHRA, CDR2 YSYEKL. The CDR3 is 17 residues long. After removal of 0 bases from V and 4 bases from J, the junction contained 12 bases not matched to a gene. CDR3 in amino acids: CASSQEGRDSVLYEQYF. The CDR3 DNA follows: TGCGCCAGCAGCCAAGAGGGAAGGGACAGCGTTTTGTACGAGCAGTACTTC.

The chain carries TRBV11-3 and TRBJ1-6; D might be TRBD1 (5 bases). The germline CDR1 and CDR2 sequences are SGHNT and YENEEA. The V end was cut by 5 bases, the J end by 7 bases, with 15 bases between. The length of the CDR3 is 15 residues. The CDR3 nucleotides read TGTGCCAGCAGCCCTACCGGGACCCAGAATTCACCCCTCCACTTT. Encoded protein: CASSPTGTQNSPLHF.

J is TRBJ1-1 and V is TRBV18, with unresolved D. Germline CDR1 and CDR2: KGHSH and LQKENI. V shed 1 base and J shed 1 base, with 10 bases lying between them. This CDR3 region has 15 residues. Written as DNA, the CDR3 is TGTGCCAGCTCACCACAGGAAATGGGGAACACTGAAGCTTTCTTT. This translates into CASSPQEMGNTEAFF.

By sample fraction, this clone is medium-sized. V gene TRBV5-1 combines with J gene TRBJ2-1; TRBD1 agrees at 7 bases. With 3 bases clipped from V and 9 bases from J, the junction kept 9 bases outside the gene matches. Looked up from germline, CDR1 is SGHRS and CDR2 is YFSETQ. This CDR3 region has 14 residues. As DNA, the CDR3 is TGCGCCAGCAGCTCAACACAGGGGAAGGGTGAGCAGTTCTTC. This encodes CASSSTQGKGEQFF.

J is TRBJ1-2 and V is TRBV9, with 10 bases that match TRBD1. Germline V lookup: CDR1 SGDLS, CDR2 YYNGEE. V was clipped by 1 base and J by 4 bases; unmatched bases: 7. The CDR3 spans 16 residues. In nucleotides, the CDR3 is TGTGCCAGCAGCGTATCCGGGACAGGGGTGTTCTATGGCTACACCTTC. Amino acid sequence: CASSVSGTGVFYGYTF. The full variable domain, completed using reference TRBV9 and TRBJ1-2, is DSGVTQTPKHLITATGQRVTLRCSPRSGDLSVYWYQQSLDQGLQFLIQYYNGEERAKGNILERFSAQQFPDLHSELNLSSLELGDSALYFCASSVSGTGVFYGYTFGSGTRLTVV.